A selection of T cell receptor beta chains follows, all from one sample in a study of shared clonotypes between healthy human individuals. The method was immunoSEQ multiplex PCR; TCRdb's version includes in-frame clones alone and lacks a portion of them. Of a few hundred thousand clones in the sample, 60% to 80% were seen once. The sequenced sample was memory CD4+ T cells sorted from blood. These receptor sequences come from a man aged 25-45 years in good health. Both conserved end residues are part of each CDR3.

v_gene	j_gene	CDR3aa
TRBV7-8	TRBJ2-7	CASSLVDLYEQYF
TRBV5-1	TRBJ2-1	CASSLKARVDNEQFF
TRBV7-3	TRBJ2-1	CASSLIGGSGSMESYNEQFF
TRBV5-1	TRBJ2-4	CASRPEWVAAKNIQYF
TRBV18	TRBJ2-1	CASSPPGTSGSGGQFF
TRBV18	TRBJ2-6	CASSPVGGNVLTF
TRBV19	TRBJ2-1	CASSRWNEQFF
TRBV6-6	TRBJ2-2	CASNTGREYGELFF
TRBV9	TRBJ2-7	CASSRPGTSSSYEQYF
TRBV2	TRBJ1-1	CASWAQGGTEAFF
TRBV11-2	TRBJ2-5	CASSLSGGRETQYF
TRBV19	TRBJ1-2	CASSDYTF
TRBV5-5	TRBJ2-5	CASSSQMVGTQYF
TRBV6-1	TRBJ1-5	CATWEPAVNQPQHF
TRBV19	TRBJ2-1	CASSRTGTTSNEQFF
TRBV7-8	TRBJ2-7	CASSSSRLAGVYEQYF
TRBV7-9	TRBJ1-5	CASSGTNRDQPQHF
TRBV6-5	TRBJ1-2	CASSYGQNYGYTF
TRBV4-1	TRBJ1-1	CASSQWSGAFEAFF
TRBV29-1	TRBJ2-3	CSPYDNTDTQYF
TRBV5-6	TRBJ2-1	CASSFRLVSYNEQFF
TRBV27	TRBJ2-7	CASSVGQGFGEQYF